A selection of T cell receptor beta chains follows, all from one sample in a study of blood T cell repertoires in COVID-19. TCRdb keeps only in-frame clones here, not all; method: immunoSEQ multiplex PCR. The sample lists approximately 13,000 clones, 87% seen once, with 15% to 20% in the top ten. Sequencing was done on a sample of peripheral blood. The receptors come from a human donor with active COVID-19. The donor label of this sample is uncertain. Both conserved end residues are part of each CDR3. A D gene is named only where the DNA matches it firmly. Size is stated for part of the rows, as once, few or many counts, or as a class when the clone is expanded.

d_gene: TRBD2
v_gene: TRBV3-1/TRBV3-2
abundance: .
j_gene: TRBJ2-3
CDR3aa: CASTDSGSPPSTQYF
CDR3nt: TGTGCCAGCACCGATAGCGGGAGCCCCCCCTCCACGCAGTATTTT

d_gene: .
v_gene: TRBV28
abundance: .
j_gene: TRBJ2-3
CDR3aa: CASSSPGGGGDTQYF
CDR3nt: TGTGCCAGCAGTTCCCCCGGGGGTGGAGGAGATACGCAGTATTTT

d_gene: TRBD2
v_gene: TRBV18
abundance: .
j_gene: TRBJ2-1
CDR3aa: CASSPRVAGGNNEQFF
CDR3nt: TGTGCCAGCTCACCAAGGGTAGCGGGAGGAAACAATGAGCAGTTCTTC

d_gene: .
v_gene: TRBV9
abundance: .
j_gene: TRBJ1-2
CDR3aa: CASSADSYGYTF
CDR3nt: TGTGCCAGCAGCGCGGACAGCTATGGCTACACCTTC

d_gene: .
v_gene: TRBV29-1
abundance: .
j_gene: TRBJ2-4
CDR3aa: CSVIQGTAKNIQYF
CDR3nt: TGCAGCGTGATTCAGGGTACGGCCAAAAACATTCAGTACTTC

d_gene: TRBD1
v_gene: TRBV3-1/TRBV3-2
abundance: .
j_gene: TRBJ2-5
CDR3aa: CASSRGRGETQYF
CDR3nt: TGTGCCAGCAGCAGGGGGCGCGGAGAGACCCAGTACTTC

d_gene: .
v_gene: TRBV9
abundance: .
j_gene: TRBJ2-7
CDR3aa: CASSVTGSSYEQYF
CDR3nt: TGTGCCAGCAGCGTAACAGGGTCCTCCTACGAGCAGTACTTC

d_gene: .
v_gene: TRBV7-8
abundance: few
j_gene: TRBJ2-7
CDR3aa: CASSPGGRTHEQYF
CDR3nt: TGTGCCAGCAGCCCCGGTGGGAGGACCCACGAGCAGTACTTC

d_gene: TRBD1
v_gene: TRBV27
abundance: .
j_gene: TRBJ2-4
CDR3aa: CASSPGQGTTGFKNIQYF
CDR3nt: TGTGCCAGCAGCCCCGGACAGGGGACGACTGGGTTCAAAAACATTCAGTACTTC

d_gene: .
v_gene: TRBV19
abundance: .
j_gene: TRBJ1-2
CDR3aa: CASSIGTTDYGYTF
CDR3nt: TGTGCCAGTAGTATAGGAACGACAGACTATGGCTACACCTTC

d_gene: .
v_gene: TRBV6-6
abundance: .
j_gene: TRBJ2-3
CDR3aa: CASSYPETDTQYF
CDR3nt: TGTGCCAGCAGTTACCCAGAAACAGATACGCAGTATTTT

d_gene: .
v_gene: TRBV4-3
abundance: .
j_gene: TRBJ1-4
CDR3aa: CASSQDPPGMGEKLFF
CDR3nt: TGCGCCAGCAGCCAAGATCCACCGGGGATGGGAGAAAAACTGTTTTTT

d_gene: TRBD2
v_gene: TRBV6-6
abundance: .
j_gene: TRBJ2-1
CDR3aa: CASSYSVGLAGGEQFF
CDR3nt: TGTGCCAGCAGTTACTCTGTAGGACTAGCGGGAGGTGAGCAGTTCTTC

d_gene: TRBD1
v_gene: TRBV5-6
abundance: .
j_gene: TRBJ1-6
CDR3aa: CASSQTGSGSSPLHF
CDR3nt: TGTGCCAGCAGCCAGACAGGGTCTGGGAGTTCACCCCTCCACTTT

d_gene: TRBD2
v_gene: TRBV19
abundance: .
j_gene: TRBJ2-3
CDR3aa: CASSTILAGATDTQYF
CDR3nt: TGTGCCAGTAGCACCATACTAGCGGGGGCTACAGATACGCAGTATTTT